This passage covers 20 T cell receptor beta chains from one sample sequenced in a study of Graves' ophthalmopathy and Graves' hyperthyroidism listed by TCRdb under 2018. The sample was run on an Illumina HiSeq 2000. For repertoire sequencing, TCR beta CDR3 regions were amplified from RNA transcripts. The first round was an RT-PCR using HTBI primers with the Qiagen OneStep RT-PCR kit, and this first round was followed by a second-round multiplex PCR, then size selection and purification. Using fastp at Q25 and MiXCR, TCRdb reprocessed the public reads and kept productive beta chains. Records with the same CDR3 protein are collapsed into one entry carrying the most frequent genes and DNA. For this sample the table gives over a million distinct CDR3 sequences, of which about 35% were detected only once. The biggest ten clones account for 11% of the sample. Material: peripheral blood or thyroid tissue (not recorded which). The receptors here all came from an adult man with Graves' hyperthyroidism.

This clonotype was recorded at least ten times. This sequence joins TRBV7-9 and TRBJ1-1; 7 bases match TRBD1. V lost 5 bases, J lost 1 base, and 7 bases stayed unmatched. Germline V gene sequence: CDR1 SEHNR, CDR2 FQNEAQ (reference sequence). The length of the CDR3 is 15 residues. The CDR3 protein is CASSEGARRNTEAFF. CDR3 nucleotides: TGTGCCAGCAGCGAGGGGGCTCGTAGGAACACTGAAGCTTTCTTT.

This clonotype was counted ten times or more. V and J are TRBV24-1 and TRBJ1-1; TRBD1 is a possible D gene (5 bases). CDR3 length equals 13 residues. CDR1 is KGHDR and CDR2 is SFDVKD in the germline V gene. The V gene lost 7 bases and the J gene lost 0 bases, with 8 bases spanning the gap. In DNA, the CDR3 is TGTGCCACCAGGGGGGAGATGAACACTGAAGCTTTCTTT. Translated, it gives CATRGEMNTEAFF.

The V gene is TRBV7-2, the J gene TRBJ2-2; weak D call: TRBD1 (6 bases). The V and J ends lost 5 bases and 9 bases respectively, with 10 bases between them. Germline V lookup: CDR1 SGHTA, CDR2 FQGNSA. The CDR3 has 12 residues. The CDR3 DNA follows: TGTGCCAGCAGCAAAGGGACACGGGAGCTGTTTTTT. It codes for CASSKGTRELFF.

This clonotype came up many times. The chain carries TRBV6-1 and TRBJ1-2; the match to TRBD1 covers 9 bases. Germline V gives CDR1 MNHNS, CDR2 SASEGT. This CDR3 region has 13 residues. Trimming removed 3 bases from V and 8 bases from J; junction bases left unmatched: 4. The CDR3 loop reads CASSDGTGIGYTF. In nucleotides, the CDR3 is TGTGCCAGCAGTGACGGGACAGGGATCGGCTACACCTTC.

The genes are TRBV28 and TRBJ2-7, with 7 bases aligning to TRBD2. The CDR3 runs to 15 residues. Germline assignment: CDR1 MDHEN and CDR2 SYDVKM. J gave up 3 bases and V 4 bases, and 9 bases lay outside the gene matches. The DNA of the CDR3 is TGTGCCAGCAGTTCCCCTGGCGGGAGTAACTACGAGCAGTACTTC. Protein product: CASSSPGGSNYEQYF.

This clonotype was picked up one time. The genes are TRBV14 and TRBJ1-6, with D unclear. V was cut by 8 bases and J by 3 bases, with 5 bases left in between. This CDR3 region has 12 residues. CDR1 and CDR2 from the germline V gene are SGHDN and FVKESK. This chain's CDR3 is CASSHYNSPLHF. The CDR3 DNA sequence: TGTGCCAGCTCTCACTATAATTCACCCCTCCACTTT.

This clonotype was detected ten times or more. V usage is TRBV19 and J usage is TRBJ2-2; no clear D gene. Trimming left V 4 bases short and J 1 base short, with 7 bases between. Germline CDR1 LNHDA, CDR2 SQIVND (reference sequence). This CDR3 is built from 14 residues. The CDR3 loop reads CASSTPGNTGELFF. CDR3 nucleotide sequence: TGTGCCAGTAGTACCCCAGGGAACACCGGGGAGCTGTTTTTT.

The CDR3 nucleotides are TGCGCCAGCAGCCACCCCGAGACAGGGAACTCCTACGAGCAGTACTTC. Amino acid sequence: CASSHPETGNSYEQYF. This rearrangement joins TRBV4-1 to TRBJ2-7, with 7 bases aligning to TRBD1. The V segment lost 3 bases and the J segment 0 bases; nucleotides outside the gene matches: 8. The CDR3 sequence is 16 residues long. Germline-derived CDR1 and CDR2 are MGHRA and YSYEKL.

This clonotype came up once. This chain joins TRBV29-1 and TRBJ2-6; D is undetermined. The germline gives CDR1 SQVTM, CDR2 ANQGSEA. With 6 bases removed from V and 8 bases from J, the gap between germline ends came to 11 bases. The CDR3 has 12 residues. The CDR3 loop is CSVHRRTNVLTF. The CDR3 DNA reads as TGCAGCGTGCACCGTCGGACCAACGTCCTGACTTTC.

The table lists this clonotype with a few counts. The chain carries TRBV7-9 and TRBJ1-3, with no clear D. CDR3 length: 19 residues. Germline loops: CDR1 SEHNR, CDR2 FQNEAQ (reference sequence). The V end lost 1 base, the J end lost 0 bases, and 19 bases lay between the germline ends. The chain's CDR3 is CASSLELRSRWFSGNTIYF. In DNA, the CDR3 is TGTGCCAGCAGCTTAGAGCTAAGGAGCAGGTGGTTCTCTGGAAACACCATATATTTT.

Notes on this clonotype: A much larger clone lies a single base off, so this may be a read error. This sequence joins TRBV2 and TRBJ2-6; the match to TRBD1 covers 9 bases. Looked up from germline, CDR1 is SNHLY and CDR2 is FYNNEI. Unmatched junction bases numbered 12, after V lost 6 bases and J lost 0 bases. This CDR3 is 19 amino acids long. The CDR3 protein is CASSPRTGAKDSGANVLTF. The CDR3 nucleotides read TGTGCCAGCAGCCCGAGGACAGGGGCCAAGGACTCTGGGGCCAACGTCCTGACTTTC.

The chain recombines TRBV11-2 with TRBJ2-7; D uncertain. CDR1 is SGHAT and CDR2 is FQNNGV in the germline V gene. V was pared by 10 bases and J by 7 bases, with 14 bases between. This CDR3 region has 11 residues. CDR3: CATIPSDEQYF. DNA for the CDR3: TGTGCCACCATACCCTCGGATGAGCAGTACTTC.

On this clonotype itself: A much larger clone lies a single base off, so this may be a read error. The rearrangement joins TRBV11-2 to TRBJ1-6; 7 positions agree with TRBD1. The germline gives CDR1 SGHAT, CDR2 FQNNGV. This CDR3 is 15 amino acids long. CDR3 amino acids: CASTDSGQTNLPLHF. The CDR3 DNA reads as TGTGCCAGCACCGACTCGGGACAGACTAATTTACCCCTCCACTTT. Together with reference TRBV11-2 and TRBJ1-6, the CDR3 gives the full variable domain: EAGVAQSPRYKIIEKRQSVAFWCNPISGHATLYWYQQILGQGPKLLIQFQNNGVVDDSQLPKDRFSAERLKGVDSTLKIQPAKLEDSAVYLCASTDSGQTNLPLHFGNGTRLTVT.

This clonotype was recorded at least ten times. This rearrangement joins TRBV7-6 to TRBJ2-7, with a tentative D call TRBD2 (6 bases). V lost 6 bases and J 6 bases, leaving 12 bases between the germline ends. The CDR3 has 12 residues. Germline V gene sequence: CDR1 SGHVS, CDR2 FNYEAQ. This CDR3 reads CASSSGTREQYF. The CDR3, as DNA: TGTGCCAGCAGTTCCGGGACTCGCGAGCAGTACTTC.

In the case of this clonotype: Given a much more abundant clone one base away, this may be a read error. The chain employs TRBV12-3 or TRBV12-4 and TRBJ2-7; D unclear. The CDR3 runs to 14 residues. V was pared by 2 bases and J by 4 bases, with 12 bases between. DNA for the CDR3: TGTGCCAGCAGTTTATCCCCCGCAGGTTACGAGCAGTACTTC. Its translation: CASSLSPAGYEQYF.

In this sample, this clonotype turned up many times. This chain joins TRBV7-8 and TRBJ1-2; the match to TRBD1 covers 10 bases. There are 13 residues in the CDR3. From germline, CDR1 is SGHVS and CDR2 FQNEAQ. The ends lost 6 bases at V and 8 bases at J; junction bases unmatched: 6. CDR3 sequence reads: CASRSGTGDGYTF. CDR3 nucleotides: TGTGCCAGCAGGTCCGGGACAGGGGACGGCTACACCTTC.

This clonotype has only a few counts. This rearrangement joins TRBV7-9 to TRBJ1-2; D is possibly TRBD1 (6 bases). V gave up 5 bases and J gave up 5 bases, with 18 bases separating them. The CDR3 contains 15 residues. Germline V gene lookup returns CDR1 SEHNR and CDR2 FQNEAQ (reference sequence). CDR3 sequence reads: CASSLGQKLVYGYTF. The CDR3 region has the DNA TGTGCCAGCAGCCTCGGACAGAAGCTAGTTTATGGCTACACCTTC.

This clonotype was detected many times. The chain combines TRBV7-9 with TRBJ1-6; TRBD1 is a possible D gene (6 bases). The CDR3 spans 16 residues. CDR1 and CDR2 (germline): SEHNR, FQNEAQ (reference sequence). Deletions cut 5 bases from V and 7 bases from J, with 18 bases between. The CDR3 reads CASSPENRAENSPLHF. The CDR3 DNA reads TGTGCCAGCAGCCCGGAGAACAGGGCGGAGAATTCACCCCTCCACTTT.

This clonotype has a count of ten or more. This CDR3 reads CASSRQGEQYF. DNA of the CDR3: TGTGCCAGCAGCCGACAGGGCGAGCAGTACTTC. This chain links TRBV9 with TRBJ2-7, with TRBD1 matching over 7 bases. V shed 4 bases and J 6 bases; nucleotides not matched to a gene: 1. The germline CDR1 and CDR2 sequences are SGDLS and YYNGEE. This CDR3 region has 11 residues.

This clonotype was observed a single time. This sequence joins TRBV7-6 and TRBJ2-7; D is tentatively TRBD1 or TRBD2 (5 bases each). With 4 bases removed from V and 12 bases from J, the gap between germline ends came to 19 bases. The CDR3 spans 13 residues. Per germline, CDR1 SGHVS and CDR2 FNYEAQ. The CDR3 sequence is CASSSSQGALRYF. In DNA, the CDR3 is TGTGCCAGCAGCTCCTCGCAGGGAGCTCTGCGGTACTTC.